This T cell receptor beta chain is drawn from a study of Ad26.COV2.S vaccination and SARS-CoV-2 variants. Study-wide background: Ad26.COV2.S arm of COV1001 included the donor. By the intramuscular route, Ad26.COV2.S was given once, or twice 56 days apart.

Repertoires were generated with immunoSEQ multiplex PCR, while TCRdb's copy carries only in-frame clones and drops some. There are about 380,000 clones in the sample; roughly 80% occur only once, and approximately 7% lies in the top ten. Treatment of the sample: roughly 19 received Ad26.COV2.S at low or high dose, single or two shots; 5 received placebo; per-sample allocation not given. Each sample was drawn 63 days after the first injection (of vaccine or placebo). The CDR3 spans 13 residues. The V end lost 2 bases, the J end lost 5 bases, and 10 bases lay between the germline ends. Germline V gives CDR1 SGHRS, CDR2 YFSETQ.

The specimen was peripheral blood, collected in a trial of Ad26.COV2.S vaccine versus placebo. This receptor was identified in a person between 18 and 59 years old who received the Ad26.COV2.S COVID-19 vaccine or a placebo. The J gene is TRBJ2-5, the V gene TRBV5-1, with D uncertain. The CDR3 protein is CASSFTGIETQYF. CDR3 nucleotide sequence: TGCGCCAGCAGCTTTACTGGGATCGAGACCCAGTACTTC.